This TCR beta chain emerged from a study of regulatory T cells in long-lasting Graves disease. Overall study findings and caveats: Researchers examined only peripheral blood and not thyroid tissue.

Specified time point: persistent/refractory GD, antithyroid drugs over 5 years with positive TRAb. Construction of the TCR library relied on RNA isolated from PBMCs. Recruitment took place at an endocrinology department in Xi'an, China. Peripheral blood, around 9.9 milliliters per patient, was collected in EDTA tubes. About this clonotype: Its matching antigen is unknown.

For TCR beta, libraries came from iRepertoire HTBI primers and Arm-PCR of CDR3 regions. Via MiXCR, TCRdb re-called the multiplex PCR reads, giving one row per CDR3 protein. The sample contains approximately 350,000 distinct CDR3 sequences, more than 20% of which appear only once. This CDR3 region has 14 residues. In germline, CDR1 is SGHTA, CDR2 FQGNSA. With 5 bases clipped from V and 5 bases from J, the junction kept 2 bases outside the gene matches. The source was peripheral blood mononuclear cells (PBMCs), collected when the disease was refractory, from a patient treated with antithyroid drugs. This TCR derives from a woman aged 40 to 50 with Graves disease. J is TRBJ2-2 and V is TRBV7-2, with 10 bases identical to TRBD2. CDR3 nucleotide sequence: TGTGCCAGCAGCGCGGGACTAGCGACCGGGGAGCTGTTTTTT. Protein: CASSAGLATGELFF.